A selection of T cell receptor beta chains follows, all from one sample in a study of blood T cell repertoires in COVID-19. Generated by immunoSEQ multiplex PCR, the TCRdb table keeps only in-frame clones and is missing some. The sample contains about 220,000 clones, roughly four fifths of which appear only once. The sample was peripheral blood. All receptors come from a woman in her 70s with acute or convalescent COVID-19. Both conserved end residues are part of each CDR3. Each record gives: J gene, D gene, V gene, clone size, CDR3 protein, CDR3 DNA. A D gene is named only where the DNA matches it firmly. Size is omitted from some rows. Given values are once, few, many or a class for expanded clones.

j_call: TRBJ2-7; d_call: TRBD2; v_call: TRBV3-1/TRBV3-2; clone_size: NA; cdr3_aa: CASSPGRVPYEQYF; cdr3_nt: TGTGCCAGCAGCCCAGGGAGGGTGCCCTACGAGCAGTACTTC
j_call: TRBJ1-6; d_call: NA; v_call: TRBV7-9; clone_size: NA; cdr3_aa: CASSIAGSYNSPLHF; cdr3_nt: TGTGCCAGCAGTATAGCGGGTTCCTATAATTCACCCCTCCACTTT
j_call: TRBJ2-7; d_call: TRBD1; v_call: TRBV5-6; clone_size: NA; cdr3_aa: CASSWGQNSYEQYF; cdr3_nt: TGTGCCAGCAGCTGGGGACAGAACTCCTACGAGCAGTACTTC
j_call: TRBJ2-5; d_call: TRBD2; v_call: TRBV28; clone_size: NA; cdr3_aa: CASSFNGQGGRETQYF; cdr3_nt: TGTGCCAGCAGTTTTAACGGGCAGGGAGGGAGAGAGACCCAGTACTTC
j_call: TRBJ2-3; d_call: NA; v_call: TRBV14; clone_size: NA; cdr3_aa: CASSHRGTDTQYF; cdr3_nt: TGTGCCAGCAGCCACCGGGGCACAGATACGCAGTATTTT
j_call: TRBJ2-7; d_call: NA; v_call: TRBV14; clone_size: few; cdr3_aa: CASSQVRGEQYF; cdr3_nt: TGTGCCAGCAGCCAAGTAAGGGGTGAGCAGTACTTC
j_call: TRBJ1-1; d_call: NA; v_call: TRBV6-5; clone_size: NA; cdr3_aa: CASRVSGGSRAFF; cdr3_nt: TGTGCCAGCAGGGTAAGCGGGGGATCCCGAGCTTTCTTT
j_call: TRBJ1-1; d_call: NA; v_call: TRBV3-1/TRBV3-2; clone_size: NA; cdr3_aa: CASSQESTMNTEAFF; cdr3_nt: TGTGCCAGCAGCCAAGAGAGTACCATGAACACTGAAGCTTTCTTT
j_call: TRBJ1-5; d_call: NA; v_call: TRBV5-6; clone_size: NA; cdr3_aa: CASSFGRYSNQPQHF; cdr3_nt: TGTGCCAGCAGCTTCGGCAGGTATAGCAATCAGCCCCAGCATTTT
j_call: TRBJ1-6; d_call: NA; v_call: TRBV18; clone_size: NA; cdr3_aa: CASSRGGSYNSPLHF; cdr3_nt: TGTGCCAGCTCACGCGGAGGCTCCTATAATTCACCCCTCCACTTT
j_call: TRBJ1-1; d_call: NA; v_call: TRBV12-5; clone_size: NA; cdr3_aa: CASGLGQNTEAFF; cdr3_nt: TGTGCTAGTGGTTTGGGGCAGAACACTGAAGCTTTCTTT
j_call: TRBJ2-1; d_call: TRBD1; v_call: TRBV4-3; clone_size: NA; cdr3_aa: CASSQPGQGYNEQFF; cdr3_nt: TGCGCCAGCAGCCAGCCGGGACAGGGGTACAATGAGCAGTTCTTC
j_call: TRBJ1-2; d_call: TRBD1; v_call: TRBV4-3; clone_size: NA; cdr3_aa: CASSQETTGDYGYTF; cdr3_nt: TGCGCCAGCAGCCAAGAGACGACAGGGGACTATGGCTACACCTTC
j_call: TRBJ2-5; d_call: TRBD2; v_call: TRBV5-1; clone_size: NA; cdr3_aa: CASSLEASGGAGTQYF; cdr3_nt: TGCGCCAGCAGCTTGGAAGCTAGCGGGGGTGCAGGGACCCAGTACTTC
j_call: TRBJ2-3; d_call: TRBD2; v_call: TRBV7-2; clone_size: NA; cdr3_aa: CASSLAGASGTQYF; cdr3_nt: TGTGCCAGCAGCTTAGCGGGCGCTAGCGGGACGCAGTATTTT
j_call: TRBJ1-5; d_call: NA; v_call: TRBV7-2; clone_size: once; cdr3_aa: CASSLVYVQPQHF; cdr3_nt: TGTGCCAGCAGCTTAGTATATGTTCAGCCCCAGCATTTT
j_call: TRBJ1-2; d_call: TRBD1; v_call: TRBV5-6; clone_size: NA; cdr3_aa: CASSSVEQGAGRYGYTF; cdr3_nt: TGTGCCAGCAGCTCTGTCGAACAGGGGGCGGGAAGGTATGGCTACACCTTC
j_call: TRBJ1-2; d_call: TRBD1; v_call: TRBV4-2; clone_size: few; cdr3_aa: CASSGQVNNGYTF; cdr3_nt: TGTGCCAGCAGCGGACAGGTGAATAATGGCTACACCTTC
j_call: TRBJ2-7; d_call: TRBD2; v_call: TRBV11-3; clone_size: NA; cdr3_aa: CASSLGGGSSYEQYF; cdr3_nt: TGTGCCAGCAGCTTGGGCGGGGGAAGCTCCTACGAGCAGTACTTC
j_call: TRBJ1-5; d_call: TRBD1; v_call: TRBV14; clone_size: NA; cdr3_aa: CASSQRGQERNQPQHF; cdr3_nt: TGTGCCAGCAGCCAACGTGGACAGGAGCGCAATCAGCCCCAGCATTTT
j_call: TRBJ1-2; d_call: NA; v_call: TRBV7-9; clone_size: NA; cdr3_aa: CASSPSQGDGYTF; cdr3_nt: TGTGCCAGCAGCCCCTCACAGGGTGATGGCTACACCTTC
j_call: TRBJ1-2; d_call: NA; v_call: TRBV2; clone_size: NA; cdr3_aa: CASSEARGYTF; cdr3_nt: TGTGCCAGCAGTGAAGCGCGGGGCTACACCTTC
j_call: TRBJ2-3; d_call: NA; v_call: TRBV7-2; clone_size: NA; cdr3_aa: CASSRTTSTDTQYF; cdr3_nt: TGTGCCAGCAGCCGGACTACCAGCACAGATACGCAGTATTTT
j_call: TRBJ1-3; d_call: NA; v_call: TRBV18; clone_size: NA; cdr3_aa: CASSPRRGSGNTIYF; cdr3_nt: TGTGCCAGCTCACCACGCAGGGGAAGTGGAAACACCATATATTTT